The 21 T cell receptor beta chains reported below all come from one sample, sequenced in a study of cytomegalovirus exposure and HLA in healthy donors. 60 Vbeta and 13 Jbeta primers were used in PCR. The repertoire was sequenced with immunoSEQ multiplex PCR; TCRdb's copy has only in-frame clones and lacks some. This sample carries about 82,000 clones, more than 65% of them seen once, and the ten largest clones take approximately 20%. What was sequenced was PBMCs. All receptors derive from a man between 65 and 85 years old in good health and CMV-seropositive.

The chain recombines TRBV7-9 with TRBJ2-3; D possibly corresponds to TRBD1 (6 bases). Between the trimmed V and J ends, which lost 5 bases and 3 bases, there was a span of 15 bases. The CDR3 spans 15 residues. Looked up from germline, CDR1 is SEHNR and CDR2 is FQNEAQ (reference sequence). The CDR3: CASSLGWTVTDTQYF. The CDR3 DNA follows: TGTGCCAGCAGCCTAGGGTGGACAGTGACAGATACGCAGTATTTT.

The chain recombines TRBV28 with TRBJ1-2; 10 bases fit TRBD1. CDR1 MDHEN and CDR2 SYDVKM come from the germline V gene. Germline trimming cut 4 bases from V and 8 bases from J; bases unmatched to any gene: 10. The CDR3 sequence is 15 residues long. In DNA form, the CDR3 reads TGTGCCAGCAGTTCACCTGGGACAGGGGTTGGAGGCTACACCTTC. It encodes CASSSPGTGVGGYTF.

J is TRBJ2-7 and V is TRBV6-1; TRBD2 aligns across 11 bases. The J segment lost 1 base and the V segment lost 6 bases, leaving 2 bases of the junction unmatched. CDR1 is MNHNS and CDR2 is SASEGT in the germline V gene. The CDR3 sequence is 14 residues long. The CDR3 sequence is CASSGTSGSYEQYF. The CDR3 DNA sequence: TGTGCCAGCAGCGGGACTAGCGGATCCTACGAGCAGTACTTC.

The CDR3 here is CASSTRQLGTDTQYF. CDR3 bases: TGTGCCAGCAGCACCCGACAGCTCGGCACAGATACGCAGTATTTT. This chain uses TRBV7-8 with TRBJ2-3; D is perhaps TRBD1 (5 bases). The CDR3 has 15 residues. V lost 5 bases and J 1 base, leaving 13 bases between the germline ends. The germline CDR1 and CDR2 sequences are SGHVS and FQNEAQ.

The chain recombines TRBV6-5 with TRBJ1-5; 8 bases align to TRBD1. J lost 5 bases, V lost 2 bases, and 5 bases had no gene match. The CDR3 extends over 15 amino acids. The germline V gene encodes CDR1 MNHEY and CDR2 SVGAGI. This CDR3 reads CASSYTQGADQPQHF. CDR3 nucleotide sequence: TGTGCCAGCAGTTACACCCAGGGGGCGGATCAGCCCCAGCATTTT.

This rearrangement joins TRBV6-6 to TRBJ2-1; 8 positions agree with TRBD1. Trimming took 5 bases from V and 8 from J; bases not matched to a gene: 8. This CDR3 is built from 14 residues. Germline loops: CDR1 MNHNY, CDR2 SVGAGI (reference sequence). CDR3 sequence (DNA): TGTGCCAGCAGTATACCCGGACAGGGCGATGAGCAGTTCTTC. Protein sequence: CASSIPGQGDEQFF.

V gene TRBV7-3 combines with J gene TRBJ1-1; 10 bases map to TRBD1. The CDR3 covers 14 residues. Germline trimming cut 5 bases from V and 6 bases from J; bases unmatched to any gene: 6. Germline V lookup: CDR1 SGHTA, CDR2 FQGTGA. CDR3 DNA: TGTGCCAGCAGCACGGGACAGGGGATTGCTGAAGCTTTCTTT. Translation gives CASSTGQGIAEAFF.

This sequence joins TRBV28 and TRBJ2-7; TRBD1 might be the D (5 bases). The CDR3 runs to 15 residues. Trimming left V 4 bases short and J 1 base short, with 14 bases between. Germline CDR1 is MDHEN and CDR2 is SYDVKM. DNA of the CDR3: TGTGCCAGCAGTTCCGCAGGGTTTGCTTCCTACGAGCAGTACTTC. Protein sequence: CASSSAGFASYEQYF.

The V gene is TRBV7-3, the J gene TRBJ1-5; D is unclear. V was trimmed by 4 bases and J by 4 bases, leaving 8 bases between them. Germline loops: CDR1 SGHTA, CDR2 FQGTGA. The CDR3 loop spans 13 amino acids. CDR3 DNA sequence: TGTGCCAGCAGCTCGACGGGGAATCAGCCCCAGCATTTT. Amino acid sequence: CASSSTGNQPQHF.

The chain uses TRBV10-2 and TRBJ2-7, with 8 nucleotides matching TRBD2. After removal of 6 bases from V and 1 base from J, the junction contained 2 bases not matched to a gene. From germline, CDR1 is WSHSY and CDR2 SAAADI. The CDR3 is made up of 13 amino acids. CDR3: CASRTSVSYEQYF. The CDR3 bases are TGCGCCAGCAGGACTAGCGTTTCCTACGAGCAGTACTTC.

This clone was seen only a few times. This chain connects TRBV5-6 to TRBJ2-7, with a possible D match to TRBD1 (6 bases). This CDR3 contains 15 residues. Germline CDR1 and CDR2: SGHDT and YYEEEE. Trimming stripped 6 bases from V and 6 bases from J, with 22 bases between. CDR3 DNA sequence: TGTGCCAGCAAAACCGGGACACTCTTTTACTCCGAGCAGTACTTC. Translated: CASKTGTLFYSEQYF.

This chain uses TRBV7-8 with TRBJ2-1; 11 nucleotides match TRBD2. The CDR3 is 17 residues long. V lost 7 bases, J lost 4 bases, and 12 bases stayed unmatched. Per germline, CDR1 SGHVS and CDR2 FQNEAQ. The CDR3 coding sequence is TGTGCCAGCACCCTAGGAGGGGCTAGCGGGGGGTACAATGAGCAGTTCTTC. This translates into CASTLGGASGGYNEQFF.

The chain is built from TRBV9 and TRBJ2-5; tentatively, D is TRBD1 (6 bases). There are 14 residues in the CDR3. V lost 0 bases, J lost 4 bases, and 10 bases lay in between. CDR1 and CDR2 (germline): SGDLS, YYNGEE. The CDR3 sequence: CASSVGSRGETQYF. In DNA form, the CDR3 reads TGTGCCAGCAGCGTAGGGAGCAGGGGAGAGACCCAGTACTTC.

The V and J genes are TRBV5-8 and TRBJ1-6; 7 bases are a match to TRBD1. Unmatched junction bases numbered 10, after V lost 2 bases and J lost 11 bases. Per germline, CDR1 SGHTS and CDR2 YDEGEE. This CDR3 region has 15 residues. The DNA for the CDR3 is TGTGCCAGCAGCTTTAATTCAGGGGGTCCGGCACCCCTCCACTTT. Its protein is CASSFNSGGPAPLHF.

The V call is TRBV29-1, the J call TRBJ2-2; weak D call: TRBD2 (6 bases). Germline V gene sequence: CDR1 SQVTM, CDR2 ANQGSEA. The CDR3 is made up of 15 amino acids. V gave up 6 bases and J gave up 0 bases, with 14 bases separating them. The CDR3 DNA is TGCAGCGTGGGGATAGCGGATTCGAACACCGGGGAGCTGTTTTTT. Translated, it gives CSVGIADSNTGELFF.

V is TRBV18 and J is TRBJ1-2; TRBD1 is a possible D gene (6 bases). In germline, CDR1 is KGHSH, CDR2 LQKENI. With 2 bases removed from V and 2 bases from J, the gap between germline ends came to 12 bases. This CDR3 region has 15 residues. Written as DNA, the CDR3 is TGTGCCAGCTCACCAGGGGCAGGGGAGAACTATGGCTACACCTTC. Translated, it gives CASSPGAGENYGYTF. Variable domain in full (rest from reference TRBV18 and TRBJ1-2): NAGVMQNPRHLVRRRGQEARLRCSPMKGHSHVYWYRQLPEEGLKFMVYLQKENIIDESGMPKERFSAEFPKEGPSILRIQQVVRGDSAAYFCASSPGAGENYGYTFGSGTRLTVV.

The CDR3 region is CASSSTGKDQPQHF. For the CDR3, the DNA is TGTGCCAGCAGTTCTACAGGCAAGGATCAGCCCCAGCATTTT. The chain links TRBV27 to TRBJ1-5; D is possibly TRBD1 (5 bases). The CDR3 runs 14 residues. CDR1 is MNHEY, CDR2 SMNVEV, per germline (reference sequence). V lost 4 bases and J 5 bases, leaving 12 bases between the germline ends.

On this clone itself: Sequence at one end of the junction differs from germline and may be a read error. The J gene is TRBJ1-2, the V gene TRBV2; 9 bases fit TRBD1. The CDR3 is made up of 15 amino acids. The germline gives CDR1 SNHLY, CDR2 FYNNEI. The CDR3 region has the DNA TGTGCAAGCAGGGATTCGGGACAGGGTGGCTATGGCTACACCTTC. It yields the protein CASRDSGQGGYGYTF.

In its sample, this clone was seen a few times. The CDR3 DNA reads TGTGCCAGCAGCTTAACTCTCGGCTCTGGGGCCAACGTCCTGACTTTC. It is translated as CASSLTLGSGANVLTF. The chain is built from TRBV5-4 and TRBJ2-6; D uncertain. Germline-derived CDR1 and CDR2 are SGHNT and YYREEE (reference sequence). V shed 2 bases and J shed 0 bases, with 9 bases lying between them. The CDR3 runs to 16 residues.

V usage is TRBV2 and J usage is TRBJ2-3, with a possible D match to TRBD2 (6 bases). The V end lost 2 bases, the J end lost 2 bases, and 17 bases lay between the germline ends. CDR3 size: 17 residues. CDR1 SNHLY and CDR2 FYNNEI come from the germline V gene. The CDR3 region has the DNA TGTGCCAGCAGTGAATCGTTGTGGGAGGCCCTCACAGATACGCAGTATTTT. This sequence encodes CASSESLWEALTDTQYF.

The sample holds one count of this clone. This chain connects TRBV7-2 to TRBJ2-3; perhaps TRBD1 as D (7 bases). The CDR3 contains 14 residues. V was cut by 2 bases and J by 8 bases, with 14 bases left in between. Germline CDR1 is SGHTA and CDR2 is FQGNSA. The CDR3 region has the DNA TGTGCCAGCAGCTTATCCAGGGGGGCAGGTACGCAGTATTTT. The encoded protein is CASSLSRGAGTQYF.